The rows below give T cell receptor beta chains drawn from one sample of a study of cytomegalovirus exposure and HLA in healthy donors. The data were produced by immunoSEQ multiplex PCR, yet TCRdb's version contains in-frame clones alone and is incomplete. Of around 130,000 clones in the sample, about 73% were seen once. Sequenced sample: PBMCs. These receptors were taken from a woman between 45 and 60 years old in good health and CMV-seropositive. Each CDR3 is given with its conserved first and last residue. The D gene is left open where the match is weak. A clone size is listed for some rows: how often the clone was seen (once, few, many), or a class if it is expanded.

>TRBJ2-1|-|TRBD1|TRBV6-5
TGTGCCAGCAGTCCGGACAGGGCGATGCGCGGTGAGCAGTTCTTC
CASSPDRAMRGEQFF
>TRBJ1-5|-|TRBD1|TRBV10-2
TGCGCCAGCGCTACGATCAGGGGGCGAGGCGGGGGCAATCAGCCCCAGCATTTT
CASATIRGRGGGNQPQHF
>TRBJ2-3|-|-|TRBV27
TGTGCCAGCAGTTTATGGAGGGGTGGCCAGGATACGCAGTATTTT
CASSLWRGGQDTQYF
>TRBJ2-3|-|TRBD2|TRBV11-2
TGTGCCAGCAGCTTGGGAATGGGACTAGCCGGGACAGATACGCAGTATTTT
CASSLGMGLAGTDTQYF
>TRBJ1-1|-|-|TRBV18
TGTGCCAGCTCCGACGGCGGGGGGGCTTTCTTT
CASSDGGGAFF
>TRBJ2-3|-|TRBD1|TRBV6-1
TGTGCCAGCAGTGCACTCCCCGCGACGAGGACAGGGGCCACAGATACGCAGTATTTT
CASSALPATRTGATDTQYF
>TRBJ2-5|-|-|TRBV6-1
TGTGCCAGCAGCCTCGACTTTAGGGGGGAGACCCAGTACTTC
CASSLDFRGETQYF
>TRBJ1-3|few|TRBD1|TRBV27
TGTGCCAGCAGTTTCACCCAGGGGGGACTCGTTTTCGGAAACACCATATATTTT
CASSFTQGGLVFGNTIYF
>TRBJ1-4|-|-|TRBV30
TGTGCCTGGAGTGTCCCCCACACAGGCGCTAATGAAAAACTGTTTTTT
CAWSVPHTGANEKLFF
>TRBJ1-5|-|-|TRBV2
TGTGCCAGCAGTGACGAGGGTAATCAGCCCCAGCATTTT
CASSDEGNQPQHF
>TRBJ1-2|-|-|TRBV5-6
TGTGCCAGCTGTGCCTTACGAGTTTATGGCTACACCTTC
CASCALRVYGYTF
>TRBJ2-3|few|TRBD2|TRBV7-2
TGTGCCAGCAGCCCCCGGGGAGCGGGGGGGCTTAGAGATACGCAGTATTTT
CASSPRGAGGLRDTQYF
>TRBJ2-7|-|-|TRBV18
TGTGCCAGCTCTTCTAAGTTGGAGTCGTCCGGGGAGCAGTACTTC
CASSSKLESSGEQYF
>TRBJ1-5|-|-|TRBV7-9
TGTGCCAGCAGCTTAGGACAGGAGAAGCCCCAGCATTTT
CASSLGQEKPQHF
>TRBJ1-2|-|-|TRBV19
TGTGCCAGTAGTATGGGGGGGACTGGCTACACCTTC
CASSMGGTGYTF
>TRBJ2-1|-|-|TRBV12-2
TGTGCAAGTCGCCGGGGGACTGAAAACAATGAGCAGTTCTTC
CASRRGTENNEQFF
>TRBJ2-1|-|TRBD1|TRBV5-1
TGCGCCAGCAGCCCGGGACAGGCCGACAATGAGCAGTTCTTC
CASSPGQADNEQFF
>TRBJ2-7|few|TRBD1|TRBV5-6
TGTGCCAGCAGCCCGAGGGGGACAGGGTCCTACGAGCAGTACTTC
CASSPRGTGSYEQYF
>TRBJ2-7|-|-|TRBV11-2
TGTGCCAGCAGCCCCGAGACTAGACCCTACGAGCAGTACTTC
CASSPETRPYEQYF
>TRBJ1-2|once|-|TRBV7-9
TGTTCCAGCAGCTTAGGACAGCTACTTGGCTATGGCTACACCTTC
CSSSLGQLLGYGYTF
>TRBJ1-6|-|-|TRBV2
TGTGCCAGCGAGGGCGACAGGATAGTCGGTTCACCCCTCCACTTT
CASEGDRIVGSPLHF
>TRBJ1-1|-|-|TRBV4-1
TGCGCCAGCAGCCAAGGAGACAGTTGGGCTAACACTGAAGCTTTCTTT
CASSQGDSWANTEAFF
>TRBJ2-6|few|-|TRBV21-1
TGTGCCAGCAGCAAAGTCAGGGCCCTTAATGGGGCCAACGTCCTGACTTTC
CASSKVRALNGANVLTF
>TRBJ2-2|few|-|TRBV5-8
TGTGCCAGCAGCCGCGGTGCAGTCCCTTACACCGGGGAGCTGTTTTTT
CASSRGAVPYTGELFF
>TRBJ1-5|-|-|TRBV4-1
TGCGCCAGCAGCGTCCAGACGAGGGAAGCCCAGCATTTT
CASSVQTREAQHF
>TRBJ1-2|-|TRBD1|TRBV5-8
TGTGCCAGCAGCTCAGGACAGGGGCCCTATGGCTACACCTTC
CASSSGQGPYGYTF
>TRBJ2-6|-|TRBD1|TRBV27
TGTGCCAGCGGATGGACAGGCCCGTCCGGGGCCAACGTCCTGACTTTC
CASGWTGPSGANVLTF